This is a list of T cell receptor beta chains from one sample in a study of sequential checkpoint blockade in melanoma. Produced via immunoSEQ multiplex PCR; TCRdb's table is partial and in-frame only. This table has roughly 1,800 clones, around a fifth appearing once. Here the sequenced sample was tumor tissue (inferred from file names), taken from a patient given nivolumab and ipilimumab in sequence. The receptors here all came from a human donor with melanoma. Each CDR3 is given with its conserved first and last residue. The D gene is left open where the match is weak. Expanded clones get a size class; other rows say once, few or many, or leave the size out.

j_call clone_size d_call v_call cdr3_nt cdr3_aa
TRBJ1-6 . TRBD1 TRBV6-8 TGTGCCAGCAGTTACGGAGAGACAGGGGGCTCACCCCTCCACTTT CASSYGETGGSPLHF
TRBJ2-3 . . TRBV4-1 TGCACCAGCAGCCAACCCTTTGCGGAGCGGGGCACAGATACGCAGTATTTT CTSSQPFAERGTDTQYF
TRBJ2-1 . . TRBV25-1 TGTGCCAGCAGTGCCTCTGGGAGTAAGGATGAGCAGTTCTTC CASSASGSKDEQFF
TRBJ2-5 . . TRBV18 TGTGCCAGCTCACCGGTTGGACCCCAAGAGACCCAGTACTTC CASSPVGPQETQYF
TRBJ2-3 . . TRBV18 TGTGCCAGCTCACCAGTAACCCGCACAGATACGCAGTATTTT CASSPVTRTDTQYF
TRBJ2-7 medium-sized . TRBV6-8 TGTGCCAGCAGCGATGGACCGTCCTACGAGCAGTACTTC CASSDGPSYEQYF
TRBJ2-2 . . TRBV23-1 TGCGCCAGCAGCCAAGAGGCACAGAACACCGGGGAGCTGTTTTTT CASSQEAQNTGELFF
TRBJ2-1 few TRBD2 TRBV18 TGTGCCAGCTCCCGAGGGACTAGCGGGGGATCTGGGCAGCAGTTCTTC CASSRGTSGGSGQQFF
TRBJ2-2 medium-sized . TRBV4-1 TGCGCCAGCAGCCGAACGCCATACGACAGCTCGACTTTGGAAAATGGGGAGCTGTTTTTT CASSRTPYDSSTLENGELFF
TRBJ2-5 many . TRBV11-3 TGTGCCAGCAGCTTGAATGCGTTAGGCGGTCAAGAGACCCAGTACTTC CASSLNALGGQETQYF
TRBJ1-1 few TRBD1 TRBV28 TGTGCCAGCAGTCCCGAACAGGGGGCGAGAACTGAAGCTTTCTTT CASSPEQGARTEAFF
TRBJ2-2 . . TRBV19 TGTGCCAGTAGTCGGCAAGTGACCGGGGAGCTGTTTTTT CASSRQVTGELFF
TRBJ1-2 few . TRBV19 TGTGCCAGTAGTGGTCGGGGAGCGCCTAACTATGGCTACACCTTC CASSGRGAPNYGYTF
TRBJ1-5 medium-sized . TRBV6-8 TGTGCCAGCAGTTACGGGTGGGAAGGTCAGCCCCAGCATTTT CASSYGWEGQPQHF
TRBJ2-3 few . TRBV18 TGTGCCAGCTCACCACCTCCGGCTAACACAGATACGCAGTATTTT CASSPPPANTDTQYF
TRBJ2-7 . TRBD2 TRBV5-1 TGCGCCAGCAGCTTGCTTAGTCGGGGGGACGAGCAGTACTTC CASSLLSRGDEQYF
TRBJ2-7 many TRBD1 TRBV11-3 TGTGCCAGCAGCTTAGAGTGGGACAGGGAGTTAAGGGAGCAGTACTTC CASSLEWDRELREQYF
TRBJ1-2 few TRBD1 TRBV6-8 TGTGCCAGCAGTTACTCGAGCGGCGGACAGGGGCACTATGGCTACACCTTC CASSYSSGGQGHYGYTF
TRBJ1-1 . . TRBV19 TGTGCCAGTACACAGTCAAGGGCTATCACTGAAGCTTTCTTT CASTQSRAITEAFF
TRBJ2-7 . TRBD1 TRBV6-8 TGTGCCAGCAGTGGCCGGACAGGGCGGGAGCAGTACTTC CASSGRTGREQYF
TRBJ2-5 few . TRBV28 TGTGCCAGCAGCCGGACACCGAGGGTGGAGACCCAGTACTTC CASSRTPRVETQYF
TRBJ2-3 . TRBD2 TRBV19 TGTGCCAGGGGGACAACTAGCGGGAGAGTCCCAGATACGCAGTATTTT CARGTTSGRVPDTQYF
TRBJ2-1 few . TRBV7-6 TGTGCCAGCAGCTTGGCCTCCTCAAGCTCCTACAATGAGCAGTTCTTC CASSLASSSSYNEQFF
TRBJ2-7 many . TRBV11-3 TGTGCCAGCAGCTTGGGTGGGGCTTACCCCTACGAGCAGTACTTC CASSLGGAYPYEQYF
TRBJ2-2 few . TRBV6-8 TGTGCCAGCAGTCTCAGGGAGGACACCGGGGAGCTGTTTTTT CASSLREDTGELFF
TRBJ2-2 . TRBD1 TRBV18 TGTGCCAGCTCACCACGGCAGGGGGCCGGGGAGCTGTTTTTT CASSPRQGAGELFF
TRBJ1-5 many . TRBV6-8 TGTGCCAGCACCGCAGGCAGGGGAGGTGGCAATCAGCCCCAGCATTTT CASTAGRGGGNQPQHF
TRBJ2-1 medium-sized . TRBV11-3 TGTGCCAGCAGCTTGGGTGGCGGGATGGCCGAGCAGTTCTTC CASSLGGGMAEQFF
TRBJ2-6 . . TRBV1 TGCACCAGCAGGGCTGTCCGTCGGGCCAACGTCCTGACTTTC CTSRAVRRANVLTF
TRBJ1-5 many . TRBV4-1 TGCGCCAGCAGCCAAGCAGCCGGTAGCAATCAGCCCCAGCATTTT CASSQAAGSNQPQHF
TRBJ2-7 . TRBD1 TRBV11-3 TGTGCCAGCAGCTCTGGGACAGGTAACTACGAGCAGTACTTC CASSSGTGNYEQYF
TRBJ1-2 few . TRBV6-8 TGTGCCAGCAGTTACGACCCAACCTATGGCTACACCTTC CASSYDPTYGYTF
TRBJ2-1 . TRBD2 TRBV28 TGTGCCAGCAGCTCGCGACTAGCGGGAAGCGATGAGCAGTTCTTC CASSSRLAGSDEQFF
TRBJ1-1 . TRBD1 TRBV9 TGTGCCAGCAGTGGGACAGGAGTGAACACTGAAGCTTTCTTT CASSGTGVNTEAFF
TRBJ1-5 few . TRBV19 TGTGCCAGTAGTCCGACAAATAGCAATCAGCCCCAGCATTTT CASSPTNSNQPQHF
TRBJ2-5 few TRBD1 TRBV11-3 TGTGCCAGCAGCTTAGTAGGGACAGGGGCCCTCCAAGAGACCCAGTACTTC CASSLVGTGALQETQYF
TRBJ1-5 large TRBD1 TRBV16 TGTGCCAGCAGCCAGTCGGGACAGTCCAATCAGCCCCAGCATTTT CASSQSGQSNQPQHF
TRBJ2-7 . . TRBV19 TGTGCCAGTAGTCCGGGGTCCTACTACGAGCAGTACTTC CASSPGSYYEQYF
TRBJ2-7 medium-sized . TRBV6-8 TGTGCCAGCAGTTACGGCCATCTGTACGAGCAGTACTTC CASSYGHLYEQYF
TRBJ1-5 . . TRBV28 TGTGCCAGCGGCAGTCTTGGACAGCCCCAGCATTTT CASGSLGQPQHF
TRBJ2-3 . . TRBV6-8 TGTGCCAGCAGTTCACACCAGGGAGTTACGCAGTATTTT CASSSHQGVTQYF
TRBJ1-5 . . TRBV28 TGTGCCAGCAGCCGGGCCGACCGGGACTTAGGTAGGCAGCCCCAGCATTTT CASSRADRDLGRQPQHF
TRBJ2-5 few TRBD1 TRBV6-8 TGTGCCAGCAGACCCGGGACAGTTGAGACCCAGTACTTC CASRPGTVETQYF
TRBJ2-7 . . TRBV28 TGTGCCAGCAGTTTCAGCGGGACATCTGGTTACTACGAGCAGTACTTC CASSFSGTSGYYEQYF
TRBJ2-2 many TRBD2 TRBV11-3 TGTGCCAGCAGCTACACTAGCGGGAGAGGCGGGGAGCTGTTTTTT CASSYTSGRGGELFF
TRBJ1-5 many . TRBV6-8 TGTGCCAGCAGTCCCCAAACGGACACAAGCAATCAGCCCCAGCATTTT CASSPQTDTSNQPQHF
TRBJ1-4 medium-sized . TRBV11-3 TGTGCCAGCAGCTTAATGGGGGGCGGTGAAAAACTGTTTTTT CASSLMGGGEKLFF
TRBJ2-7 few . TRBV28 TGTGCCAGCAGTTTAAAGGGGCGGGGCGCAGGCTCCGAGCAGTACTTC CASSLKGRGAGSEQYF
TRBJ2-5 medium-sized TRBD1 TRBV11-3 TGTGCCAGCAGCTTGGAGGGACAGGGATCGGAGACCCAGTACTTC CASSLEGQGSETQYF
TRBJ1-5 . TRBD1 TRBV28 TGTGCCACCCGAGAGGGACAGATCAATCAGCCCCAGCATTTT CATREGQINQPQHF
TRBJ2-7 medium-sized TRBD1 TRBV11-3 TGTGCCAGCAGCTCCGCCGGGACAGGGCTTTACGAGCAGTACTTC CASSSAGTGLYEQYF
TRBJ1-1 few TRBD1 TRBV28 TGTGCCAGCATCACAGGGGGCGGTGAAGCTTTCTTT CASITGGGEAFF
TRBJ1-1 . . TRBV14 TGTGCCAGCAGCCAACGGACAGATAGGTACACTGAAGCTTTCTTT CASSQRTDRYTEAFF